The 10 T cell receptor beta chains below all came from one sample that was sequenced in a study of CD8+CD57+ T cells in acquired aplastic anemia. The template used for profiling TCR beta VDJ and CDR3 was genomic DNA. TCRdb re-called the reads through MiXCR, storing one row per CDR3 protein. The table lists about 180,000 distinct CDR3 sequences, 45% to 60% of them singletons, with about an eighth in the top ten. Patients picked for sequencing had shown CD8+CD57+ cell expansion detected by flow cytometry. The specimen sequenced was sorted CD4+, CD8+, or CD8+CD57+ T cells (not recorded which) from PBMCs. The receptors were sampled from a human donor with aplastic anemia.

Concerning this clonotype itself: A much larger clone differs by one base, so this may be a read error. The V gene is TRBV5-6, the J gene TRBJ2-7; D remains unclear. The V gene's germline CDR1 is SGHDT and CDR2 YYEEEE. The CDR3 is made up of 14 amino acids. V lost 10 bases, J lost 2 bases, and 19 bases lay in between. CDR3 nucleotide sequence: TGTGCCTGCAACTCTAGGACGGCTCCCTACGAGCAGTACTTC. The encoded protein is CACNSRTAPYEQYF. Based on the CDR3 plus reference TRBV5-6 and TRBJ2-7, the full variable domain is DAGVTQSPTHLIKTRGQQVTLRCSPKSGHDTVSWYQQALGQGPQFIFQYYEEEERQRGNFPDRFSGHQFPNYSSELNVNALLLGDSALYLCACNSRTAPYEQYFGPGTRLTVT.

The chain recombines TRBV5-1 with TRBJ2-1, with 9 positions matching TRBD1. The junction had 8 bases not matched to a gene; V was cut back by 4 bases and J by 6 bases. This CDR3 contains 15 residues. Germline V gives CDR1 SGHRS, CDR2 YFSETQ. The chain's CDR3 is CASSLRDRVLNEQFF. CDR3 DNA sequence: TGCGCCAGCAGCCTGCGGGACAGGGTTCTCAATGAGCAGTTCTTC.

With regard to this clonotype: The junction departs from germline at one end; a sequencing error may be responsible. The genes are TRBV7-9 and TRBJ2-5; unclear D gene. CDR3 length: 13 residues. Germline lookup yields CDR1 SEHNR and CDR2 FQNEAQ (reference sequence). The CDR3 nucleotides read TGTGCCGGCAGTCTCGACTCGGGAGAGACCCAGTACTTC. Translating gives CAGSLDSGETQYF.

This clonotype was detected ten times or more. CDR3 in amino acids: CASARGQGSNYGYTF. CDR3 nucleotides: TGTGCCAGCGCTCGGGGGCAGGGTTCGAACTATGGCTACACCTTC. The V and J genes are TRBV6-1 and TRBJ1-2; D may be TRBD1 (6 bases). The CDR3 length is 15 residues. The germline gives CDR1 MNHNS, CDR2 SASEGT. Trimming removed 8 bases at V and 2 bases at J, with 18 bases between.

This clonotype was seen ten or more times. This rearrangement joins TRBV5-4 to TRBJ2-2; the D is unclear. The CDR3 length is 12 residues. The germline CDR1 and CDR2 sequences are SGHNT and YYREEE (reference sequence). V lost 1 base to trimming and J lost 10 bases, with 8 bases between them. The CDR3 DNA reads TGTGCCAGCAGCTTGCCGTTTGAGGAGCTGTTTTTT. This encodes CASSLPFEELFF.

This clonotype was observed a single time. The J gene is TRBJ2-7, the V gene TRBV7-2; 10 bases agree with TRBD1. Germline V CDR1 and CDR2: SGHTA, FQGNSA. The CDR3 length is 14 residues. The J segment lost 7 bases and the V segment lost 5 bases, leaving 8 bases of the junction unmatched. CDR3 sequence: CASSNRQGAREQYF. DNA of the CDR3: TGTGCCAGCAGCAACCGACAGGGGGCGCGGGAGCAGTACTTC.

CDR3 region: CASMMGGRNQPQHF. The CDR3 DNA follows: TGTGCCAGCATGATGGGGGGCCGAAATCAGCCCCAGCATTTT. V and J are TRBV2 and TRBJ1-5; D is possibly TRBD1 (6 bases). Germline CDR1 and CDR2: SNHLY and FYNNEI. The CDR3 length is 14 residues. Trimming removed 7 bases at V and 4 bases at J, with 14 bases between.

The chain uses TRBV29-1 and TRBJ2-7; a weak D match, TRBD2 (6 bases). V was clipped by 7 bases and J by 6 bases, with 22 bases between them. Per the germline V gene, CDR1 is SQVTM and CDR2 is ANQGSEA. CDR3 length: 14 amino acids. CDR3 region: CSAQRARTGGEQYF. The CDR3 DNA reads TGCAGCGCCCAACGGGCACGTACCGGGGGCGAGCAGTACTTC.

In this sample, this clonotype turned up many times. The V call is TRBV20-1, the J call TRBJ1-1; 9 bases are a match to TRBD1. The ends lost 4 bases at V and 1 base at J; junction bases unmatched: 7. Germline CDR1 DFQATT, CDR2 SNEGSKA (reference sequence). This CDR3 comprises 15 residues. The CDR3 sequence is CSATDMDRGNTEAFF. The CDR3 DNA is TGCAGTGCTACCGACATGGACAGGGGGAACACTGAAGCTTTCTTT.

CDR3 in amino acids: CSVLLAGSPYNEQFF. CDR3 sequence (DNA): TGCAGCGTCCTGCTAGCGGGAAGCCCCTACAATGAGCAGTTCTTC. The chain is built from TRBV29-1 and TRBJ2-1; 9 nucleotides match TRBD2. Germline CDR1 and CDR2: SQVTM and ANQGSEA. V shed 6 bases, J shed 2 bases, and the junction held 8 bases outside the gene matches. CDR3 size: 15 residues.